This T cell receptor beta chain was found in a study of identical twins. V shed 8 bases, J shed 6 bases, and the junction held 9 bases outside the gene matches. Per the germline V gene, CDR1 is MNHNS and CDR2 is SASEGT. The CDR3 consists of 16 residues. At least ten counts were recorded for this clonotype. What it binds is unknown. Healthy Caucasians, and only they, were the donors. Template switching (which added a universal primer site) was used, and cDNA carried unique molecular identifiers. Using its own MiXCR run on the 5' RACE reads, TCRdb lists one record per CDR3 protein. The sample yields about 240,000 distinct CDR3 sequences, 10% seen once. Findings of the study overall: Twins shared out-of-frame alpha sequences with excess low generation probability. Abundant beta clonotypes from cord blood had fewer insertions, unlike memory repertoires, which showed none.

The genes are TRBV6-1 and TRBJ2-1; 14 bases line up with TRBD2. The receptor comes from a man aged 50-60 years in good health. Sample: memory T cells sorted from blood. The CDR3 coding sequence is TGTGCCAGCGGGACTAGCGGGAGTAGGGGACGCAATGAGCAGTTCTTC. It codes for CASGTSGSRGRNEQFF.